This T cell receptor (beta chain) was identified during a study of cytomegalovirus exposure and HLA in healthy donors. Notes on the study in general: While the bulk of TCR sequences proved rare, some public TCRs turned up in many donors. The study reported that TCR beta sequences accurately predicted HLA-A and HLA-B alleles in most subjects. There were reportedly fewer N-insertions in an Asian-associated ancestry cluster than the roughly 670-donor mean, in a later analysis.

Both 60 Vbeta primers and 13 Jbeta primers went into the PCR. In the original workflow: Around 11 million of around 85 million unique TCR beta chains were shared, per a later count. Sequencing was performed with immunoSEQ multiplex PCR; in TCRdb, only in-frame clones are kept and a portion is missing. V and J calls and clone size are given by that table; D and trimming were obtained from the DNA. This sample yields about 130,000 clones, of which 83% are seen a single time; 1.2% belongs to the top ten. The germline V gene encodes CDR1 LGHNT and CDR2 FRNRAP. The CDR3 loop spans 12 amino acids. Trimming shortened V by 1 base and J by 10 bases, and 7 bases separated the two germline ends. Worth noting for this clone: The antigen is unknown.

The sample was PBMCs. The chain joins TRBV12-5 to TRBJ1-4; D ambiguous. This TCR was sampled from a girl aged 2 to 10 in good health and CMV-seronegative. CDR3 sequence: CASGLDSGKLFF. CDR3 coding DNA: TGTGCTAGTGGTTTGGACAGTGGAAAACTGTTTTTT.